This TCR beta chain originates from a study of blood T cell repertoires in COVID-19. Study background: Recovery meant two consecutive negative NP/OP PCR tests, professional clearance, or resolved symptoms. T cells, B-cell-depleted T cells, or PBMCs supplied cDNA or gDNA.

Measured with immunoSEQ multiplex PCR; TCRdb has only the in-frame clones, and not every one. This table holds 250,000 to 300,000 clones, approximately 90% found once. Participants' reported clinical history set cohort assignment. With 6 bases removed from V and 1 base from J, the gap between germline ends came to 12 bases. The CDR3 totals 13 residues. Germline CDR1 is GTSNPN and CDR2 is SVGIG (reference sequence). Input material: PBMCs or T cells enriched from blood (not recorded which). The TCR sequence derives from a woman aged 55-75 years in a cohort exposed to, infected with or recovered from COVID-19 (not recorded which). The chain joins TRBV30 to TRBJ2-5; D gene ambiguous. The CDR3 protein is CACESEVQETQYF. The CDR3 nucleotides are TGTGCCTGTGAGAGCGAAGTCCAAGAGACCCAGTACTTC.